This T cell receptor beta chain was captured by sequencing in a study of T cells after yellow fever vaccination. Overall study findings and caveats: Abundant bulk-population clonotypes could contaminate the FACS-sorted repertoires.

This clonotype was counted many times. Its antigen is as yet unknown. The CDR3 covers 16 residues. The V and J ends lost 1 base and 2 bases, in that order; junction bases with no gene match: 3. CDR1 is SQVTM and CDR2 is ANQGSEA in the germline V gene. By 5'RACE template switching, TCR cDNA was produced, with a universal primer site and UMIs added in the process. TCRdb re-called the 5' RACE reads through MiXCR, storing one row per CDR3 protein. The table records more than 65,000 distinct CDR3 sequences, more than 5.5% of them present only once. The receptor was derived from a man aged 18 to 29 who received the YFV17D yellow fever vaccine. J is TRBJ2-1 and V is TRBV29-1; the match to TRBD2 covers 12 bases. The source was CD8+ T cells sorted from PBMCs, collected roughly 10 days after the first yellow fever vaccination. The CDR3 reads CSVEGTSGGTYNEQFF. The CDR3 DNA reads TGCAGCGTTGAAGGCACTAGCGGGGGGACCTACAATGAGCAGTTCTTC.